This T cell receptor (beta chain) emerged from a study of T-cell memory formation after mild COVID-19 (dated by TCRdb to about 2021). Regarding the research as a whole: TCR sequence clusters from the two donors were largely donor specific. Longitudinal TCRalpha and TCRbeta repertoire sequencing tracked T-cell clones expanding and contracting after mild COVID-19 in a couple of donors. Two young, previously healthy adult volunteers, one female and one male, were included in the cohort. Results the study describes overall, beyond this receptor: Whether the second-wave clones peaking on day 37 were SARS-CoV-2 specific was not confirmed. From day 15 to 85, contracting clones showed balanced CD4/CD8 phenotypes, whereas a second wave of clones that expanded from day 15 to 37 leaned towards CD4+. Some responding clones were found in pre-infection memory, which suggests that pre-existing cross-reactive memory T cells took part in the SARS-CoV-2 response. Contracting CD4+ clones were found mainly in CM and EM memory subsets, while CD8+ clones were enriched in EMRA. The study included only a couple of mild cases, and larger cohorts that include severe cases with pre-infection samples were judged to be necessary.

For this clonotype: Its antigen remains undetermined. Base qualities were left out, and no much larger clone turns up one base away.

The run used an Illumina NovaSeq 6000. TCRalpha and TCRbeta cDNA libraries were constructed by 5'RACE with constant-segment primers, with sample barcodes and unique molecular identifiers being introduced. RNA was extracted from every sample with Trizol reagent. The libraries were amplified in two PCR steps, and the second step added a second sample barcode and Illumina TruSeq adapters. Sequencing of the libraries was done on an Illumina NovaSeq, producing 2 x 150 bp paired-end reads. From the authors' description of their analysis: Demultiplexing of reads and collapsing into UMI-guided consensus sequences were performed with migec v1.2.7. Using mixcr v2.1.11, UMI consensuses were aligned to TRA and TRB V and J templates and then assembled into clonotypes. A clonotype was counted as expanded or contracted only when both edgeR and NoisET called the clonotype significant, with the noise models trained on biological replicates. For edgeR calls, the thresholds were a false discovery rate-adjusted p below 0.01 and a log2 fold-change of 1. As an exploratory analysis of dynamics, max-normalized trajectories of the 1000 most abundant clonotypes were examined with PCA combined with hierarchical clustering. The CD4 or CD8 phenotype of responding clones was assigned using the separately sequenced CD4+ and CD8+ repertoires. The public reads were run again by TCRdb, first through fastp at Q25 and then through MiXCR, and only productive beta chains were kept. Duplicate CDR3 protein sequences are folded into a single record with the most common DNA and genes. The authors' filters were not applied to this entry. This sample has approximately 350,000 distinct CDR3 sequences in its table, and around 13% of those were observed once. The ten largest clones capture 20% to 25% of the sample.

Ficoll-Paque density gradient centrifugation was used to isolate PBMCs. As encoded in the germline V gene (reference sequence), CDR1 is SEHNR while CDR2 is FQNEAQ. V and J are trimmed by 6 bases and 3 bases, and the gene matches miss 3 bases of the junction. The CDR3 measures 15 amino acids from cysteine to phenylalanine. The retained sequence is limited to the CDR3, 45 bases, with the frame set at the first base. The sequence was obtained from a man aged 18 to 30 who had mild COVID-19 (a few samples of this study predate the infection). The sample titles of this study are shuffled in the database, so cell type and time point are left out; the donor was told from shared clones. Input material: PBMCs or a T cell subset sorted from them (not recorded which). The rearranged chain carries TRBV7-9 and TRBJ2-5, and TRBD2 matches 14 of the central bases. The nucleotides are TGTGCCAGCAGGCCGGGACTAGCGGGGGAAGAGACCCAGTACTTC. This codes for CASRPGLAGEETQYF.